The sequence of this T cell receptor beta chain was determined in a study of immune evolution from preneoplasia to lung adenocarcinoma. Assay: immunoSEQ multiplex PCR; the TCRdb copy retains only in-frame clones and omits some. Of around 5,700 clones listed, approximately 83% are singletons. Two lung cancer pathologists independently confirmed each histologic diagnosis. Deletions cut 5 bases from V and 1 base from J, with 14 bases between. The germline CDR1 and CDR2 sequences are SGHAT and FQNNGV. CDR3 length: 15 amino acids. The source material was FFPE lung adenocarcinoma in situ tissue. The chain joins TRBV11-2 to TRBJ2-5, with D maybe TRBD2 (6 bases). The origin of this receptor is a donor aged 70 or over with lung adenocarcinoma. CDR3 DNA: TGTGCCAGCAGCCAGCTTGGGGGGAGCCAAGAGACCCAGTACTTC. This encodes CASSQLGGSQETQYF.